Described below is a single T cell receptor (beta chain) sequence and its context. TCRdb's table, derived via immunoSEQ multiplex PCR, lists solely in-frame clones and lacks some. The sample yields roughly 250,000 clones, under 85% seen once. The data derive from a study of blood T cell repertoires in COVID-19. At the level of the study: From the United States, Italy and Spain came samples of acute and convalescent COVID-19. Nucleic acid was either cDNA or gDNA, and it came from T cells, B-cell-depleted T cells, or PBMCs.

The sequenced sample was peripheral blood. The source of this sequence is a human donor with COVID-19, enrolled during active disease. The donor label of this sample is uncertain.

The CDR3 here is CASSQEPGNEKLFF. The CDR3 region has the DNA TGCGCCAGCAGCCAAGAGCCGGGGAATGAAAAACTGTTTTTT. The chain uses TRBV4-3 and TRBJ1-4; no clear D. This CDR3 region has 14 residues. CDR1 is LGHNA, CDR2 YSLEER, per germline. Trimming removed 0 bases at V and 5 bases at J, with 7 bases between.